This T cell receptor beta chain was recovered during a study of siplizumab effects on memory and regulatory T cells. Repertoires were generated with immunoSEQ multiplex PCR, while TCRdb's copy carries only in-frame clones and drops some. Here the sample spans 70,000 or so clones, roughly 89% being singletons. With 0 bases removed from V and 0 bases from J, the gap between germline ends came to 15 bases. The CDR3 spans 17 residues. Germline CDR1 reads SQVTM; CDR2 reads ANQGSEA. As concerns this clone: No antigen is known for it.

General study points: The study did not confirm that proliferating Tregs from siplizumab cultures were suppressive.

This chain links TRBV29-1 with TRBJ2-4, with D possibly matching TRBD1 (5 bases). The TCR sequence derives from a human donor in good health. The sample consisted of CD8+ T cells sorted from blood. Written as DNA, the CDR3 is TGCAGCGTTGAAGATGATAGGGGCTTGGTAGCCAAAAACATTCAGTACTTC. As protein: CSVEDDRGLVAKNIQYF.